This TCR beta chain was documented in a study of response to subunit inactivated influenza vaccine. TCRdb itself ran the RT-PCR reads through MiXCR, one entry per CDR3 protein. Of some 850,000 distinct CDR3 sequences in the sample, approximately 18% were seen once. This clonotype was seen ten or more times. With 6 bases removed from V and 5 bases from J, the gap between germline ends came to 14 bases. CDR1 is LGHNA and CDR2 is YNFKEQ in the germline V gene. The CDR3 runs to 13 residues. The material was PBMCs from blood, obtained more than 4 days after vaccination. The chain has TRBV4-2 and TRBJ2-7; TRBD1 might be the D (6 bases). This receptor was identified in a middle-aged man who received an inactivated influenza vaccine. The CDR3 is CASRESNRDEQYF. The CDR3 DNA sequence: TGTGCCAGCAGGGAAAGCAACAGGGACGAGCAGTACTTC.